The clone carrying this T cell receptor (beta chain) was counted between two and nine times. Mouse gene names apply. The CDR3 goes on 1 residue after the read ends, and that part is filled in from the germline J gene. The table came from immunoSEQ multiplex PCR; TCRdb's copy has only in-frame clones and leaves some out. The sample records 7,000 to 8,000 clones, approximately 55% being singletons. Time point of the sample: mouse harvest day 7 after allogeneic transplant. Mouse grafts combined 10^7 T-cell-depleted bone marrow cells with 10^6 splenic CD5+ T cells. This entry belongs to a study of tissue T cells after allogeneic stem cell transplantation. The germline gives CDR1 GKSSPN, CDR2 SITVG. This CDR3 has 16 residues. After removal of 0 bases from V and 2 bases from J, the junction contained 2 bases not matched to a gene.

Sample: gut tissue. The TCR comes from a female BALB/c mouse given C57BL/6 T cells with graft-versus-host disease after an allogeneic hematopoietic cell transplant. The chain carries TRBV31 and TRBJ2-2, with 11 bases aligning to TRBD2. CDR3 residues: CAWSLGLGGNTGQLYF. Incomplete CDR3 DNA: TGTGCCTGGAGTCTCGGACTGGGGGGCAACACCGGGCAGCTCTAC.